Below, 30 T cell receptor beta chains from the same sample are listed, as sequenced in a study of T cell responses to AZD1222 COVID-19 vaccine. This table comes from immunoSEQ multiplex PCR, and its TCRdb copy is limited to in-frame clones, with some not included. The table records 210,000 or so clones, around 93% of them present only once. This specimen consisted of peripheral blood, obtained on day 0 of MenACWY control vaccination. Receptor source: an adult in good health.

The chain is built from TRBV6-2 or TRBV6-3 and TRBJ1-6; D not certain. The CDR3 totals 14 residues. The V gene lost 6 bases and the J gene lost 1 base, with 7 bases spanning the gap. Germline V CDR1 and CDR2: MNHEY, SVGEGT. The chain's CDR3 is CASSGESYNSPLHF. CDR3 bases: TGTGCCAGCAGCGGGGAATCCTATAATTCACCCCTCCACTTT.

This chain joins TRBV7-6 and TRBJ1-1, with 9 positions matching TRBD1. CDR1 and CDR2 (germline): SGHVS, FNYEAQ. The CDR3 totals 16 residues. V lost 5 bases to trimming and J lost 2 bases; unmatched junction nucleotides: 9. The CDR3 region is CASSPGQGKANTEAFF. CDR3 DNA sequence: TGTGCCAGCAGCCCAGGACAGGGGAAGGCTAACACTGAAGCTTTCTTT.

The rearrangement uses TRBV20-1 and TRBJ2-6; D is perhaps TRBD1 (5 bases). Trimming cost V 3 bases and J 3 bases, with 9 bases left between them. Germline V gene lookup returns CDR1 DFQATT and CDR2 SNEGSKA (reference sequence). The CDR3 extends over 14 amino acids. CDR3 loop: CSASLGLGANVLTF. The CDR3 region has the DNA TGCAGTGCTAGTTTGGGGCTTGGGGCCAACGTCCTGACTTTC.

The chain employs TRBV19 and TRBJ2-1, with D maybe TRBD2 (6 bases). V gave up 3 bases and J gave up 5 bases, with 14 bases separating them. Germline V gene sequence: CDR1 LNHDA, CDR2 SQIVND (reference sequence). The CDR3 is made up of 15 amino acids. The CDR3: CASSIDRGGNNEQFF. For the CDR3, the DNA is TGTGCCAGTAGTATCGACCGGGGCGGGAACAATGAGCAGTTCTTC.

V and J are TRBV5-6 and TRBJ2-6; maybe TRBD1 (5 bases). Trimming took 0 bases from V and 3 from J, leaving 16 bases between them. Germline V lookup: CDR1 SGHDT, CDR2 YYEEEE. The CDR3 runs 18 residues. The CDR3: CASSLVLGEDDGANVLTF. Here the CDR3 DNA reads TGTGCCAGCAGCTTGGTTTTAGGGGAAGATGATGGGGCCAACGTCCTGACTTTC.

This chain links TRBV29-1 with TRBJ2-7, with 10 bases lining up with TRBD2. Trimming took 5 bases from V and 5 from J; bases not matched to a gene: 3. Germline CDR1 SQVTM, CDR2 ANQGSEA. This CDR3 contains 12 residues. CDR3 loop: CSVTSGVNEQYF. CDR3 DNA: TGCAGCGTTACTAGCGGGGTGAACGAGCAGTACTTC.

The chain is built from TRBV29-1 and TRBJ1-1; D ambiguous. Germline loops: CDR1 SQVTM, CDR2 ANQGSEA. The CDR3 is 13 amino acids. V was pared by 4 bases and J by 0 bases, with 9 bases between. CDR3 nucleotide sequence: TGCAGCGTTGTCGGCGGGATGAACACTGAAGCTTTCTTT. It codes for CSVVGGMNTEAFF.

The chain has TRBV5-4 and TRBJ2-5; unclear D gene. Trimming left V 4 bases short and J 1 base short, with 11 bases between. The CDR3 contains 14 residues. Germline CDR1 is SGHNT and CDR2 is YYREEE (reference sequence). The CDR3 loop is CASSMDLPQETQYF. In nucleotides, the CDR3 is TGTGCCAGCAGCATGGACCTCCCCCAAGAGACCCAGTACTTC.

The chain links TRBV28 to TRBJ1-1; 7 bases align to TRBD1. Germline V gene lookup returns CDR1 MDHEN and CDR2 SYDVKM. The CDR3 is 14 residues long. The trim removed 6 bases at V and 4 bases at J, leaving 8 bases unmatched. The CDR3 sequence is CASSVDRVSTEAFF. The CDR3 coding sequence is TGTGCCAGCAGCGTAGACAGGGTGAGCACTGAAGCTTTCTTT.

The V call is TRBV18, the J call TRBJ1-1; D call uncertain. The length of the CDR3 is 13 residues. In germline, CDR1 is KGHSH, CDR2 LQKENI. Trimming shortened V by 7 bases and J by 1 base, and 10 bases separated the two germline ends. The DNA of the CDR3 is TGTGCCAGCTGCATGGATCAGAACACTGAAGCTTTCTTT. Translated: CASCMDQNTEAFF.

This CDR3 is CASSIDHGRARNTGELFF. In nucleotides, the CDR3 is TGTGCCAGTAGTATAGATCATGGCCGGGCGAGGAACACCGGGGAGCTGTTTTTT. The chain couples TRBV19 to TRBJ2-2; D gene unclear. CDR1 LNHDA and CDR2 SQIVND come from the germline V gene (reference sequence). This CDR3 region has 18 residues. Between the trimmed V and J ends, which lost 0 bases and 1 base, there was a span of 15 bases.

V usage is TRBV28 and J usage is TRBJ2-1, with 9 bases lining up with TRBD2. With V trimmed by 7 bases and J by 7 bases, 11 bases remained unmatched. This CDR3 spans 15 amino acids. Looked up from germline, CDR1 is MDHEN and CDR2 is SYDVKM. The CDR3 sequence: CASNLPGLAKNEQFF. The CDR3 region has the DNA TGTGCCAGCAATCTACCGGGACTAGCAAAAAATGAGCAGTTCTTC.

The chain is built from TRBV6-1 and TRBJ1-5; TRBD1 might be the D (5 bases). Germline CDR1 reads MNHNS; CDR2 reads SASEGT. The CDR3 is 14 amino acids. The V gene lost 2 bases and the J gene lost 2 bases, with 7 bases spanning the gap. CDR3 nucleotides: TGTGCCAGCAGTGAAACCAGGGGCAATCAGCCCCAGCATTTT. Amino acid sequence: CASSETRGNQPQHF.

The rearrangement links TRBV2 to TRBJ1-4; 12 nucleotides match TRBD1. The germline CDR1 and CDR2 sequences are SNHLY and FYNNEI. CDR3 size: 13 residues. Trimming took 10 bases from V and 7 from J; bases not matched to a gene: 4. The CDR3: CATGDRGLEKLFF. In DNA, the CDR3 is TGTGCCACAGGGGACAGGGGGCTTGAAAAACTGTTTTTT. Looking up the rest from reference TRBV2 and TRBJ1-4 gives the full variable domain: EPEVTQTPSHQVTQMGQEVILRCVPISNHLYFYWYRQILGQKVEFLVSFYNNEISEKSEIFDDQFSVERPDGSNFTLKIRSTKLEDSAMYFCATGDRGLEKLFFGSGTQLSVL.

V is TRBV19 and J is TRBJ1-2; D is undetermined. The CDR3 is made up of 15 amino acids. Trimming pared 2 bases from V and 4 bases from J, leaving 14 bases between. Germline V gene sequence: CDR1 LNHDA, CDR2 SQIVND (reference sequence). CDR3 sequence reads: CASSIPRAGSYGYTF. Here the CDR3 DNA reads TGTGCCAGTAGTATACCCCGGGCAGGTAGCTATGGCTACACCTTC.

DNA for the CDR3: TGTGCCAGCAGCTCCCAATCCGGGACAGGTCCGGTCAATGAGCAGTTCTTC. As protein: CASSSQSGTGPVNEQFF. V and J are TRBV13 and TRBJ2-1; 8 bases agree with TRBD1. The germline V gene has CDR1 PRHDT and CDR2 FYEKMQ (reference sequence). The CDR3 is 17 residues long. The V and J ends lost 4 bases and 6 bases, in that order; junction bases with no gene match: 14.

The V gene is TRBV12-3 or TRBV12-4, the J gene TRBJ1-5, with 7 nucleotides matching TRBD1. This CDR3 is built from 13 residues. V shed 5 bases and J 2 bases; nucleotides not matched to a gene: 0. CDR3 sequence reads: CASSGQGNQPQHF. CDR3 DNA sequence: TGTGCCAGCAGTGGACAGGGCAATCAGCCCCAGCATTTT.

The chain uses TRBV6-5 and TRBJ1-5; no clear D gene. Germline-derived CDR1 and CDR2 are MNHEY and SVGAGI. This CDR3 is 13 amino acids long. The V gene lost 8 bases and the J gene lost 2 bases, with 10 bases spanning the gap. The CDR3 here is CASGREGNQPQHF. The CDR3 region has the DNA TGTGCCAGCGGACGGGAGGGCAATCAGCCCCAGCATTTT.

The V call is TRBV28, the J call TRBJ2-1; tentatively, D is TRBD1 or TRBD2 (6 bases each). The germline CDR1 and CDR2 sequences are MDHEN and SYDVKM. This CDR3 has 14 residues. The V and J ends lost 7 bases and 0 bases respectively, with 10 bases between them. CDR3 sequence reads: CASKGGPSYNEQFF. CDR3 sequence (DNA): TGTGCCAGCAAGGGGGGACCCTCCTACAATGAGCAGTTCTTC.

This clone was observed once. The chain combines TRBV2 with TRBJ1-2, with 9 bases that match TRBD1. Germline CDR1 SNHLY, CDR2 FYNNEI. This CDR3 has 14 amino acids. V trimming: 7 bases; J trimming: 8 bases; junction bases outside the gene matches: 11. The CDR3 here is CASTPGQGVSGYTF. The CDR3 nucleotides read TGTGCCAGCACCCCGGGACAGGGTGTATCCGGCTACACCTTC. The whole variable domain, filled in from reference TRBV2 and TRBJ1-2, reads EPEVTQTPSHQVTQMGQEVILRCVPISNHLYFYWYRQILGQKVEFLVSFYNNEISEKSEIFDDQFSVERPDGSNFTLKIRSTKLEDSAMYFCASTPGQGVSGYTFGSGTRLTVV.

CDR3 bases: TGCGCCAGCAGCCAGAGAAAGGGACAGAGCCAAGAGACCCAGTACTTC. Encoded protein: CASSQRKGQSQETQYF. This chain connects TRBV4-3 to TRBJ2-5, with 7 nucleotides matching TRBD1. Germline CDR1 and CDR2: LGHNA and YSLEER. There are 16 residues in the CDR3. J lost 1 base, V lost 3 bases, and 8 bases had no gene match.

This clone has just one count. This rearrangement joins TRBV28 to TRBJ2-5, with D perhaps TRBD2 (5 bases). The CDR3 sequence is 14 residues long. V was cut by 5 bases and J by 4 bases, with 14 bases left in between. Germline CDR1 is MDHEN and CDR2 is SYDVKM. The CDR3 DNA is TGTGCCAGCAGTACGTCTTTCGGGGTAGAGACCCAGTACTTC. Translating gives CASSTSFGVETQYF.

V usage is TRBV7-2 and J usage is TRBJ2-7, with no clear D. CDR1 and CDR2 from the germline V gene are SGHTA and FQGNSA. Trimming took 1 base from V and 0 from J, leaving 7 bases between them. There are 14 residues in the CDR3. The DNA for the CDR3 is TGTGCCAGCAGCTTAGACGGCAACTCCTACGAGCAGTACTTC. Its translation is CASSLDGNSYEQYF.

The rearrangement links TRBV11-3 to TRBJ2-7, with D tentatively TRBD2 (6 bases). This CDR3 comprises 13 residues. CDR1 is SGHNT and CDR2 is YENEEA in the germline V gene. V lost 5 bases to trimming and J lost 3 bases, with 11 bases between them. Written as DNA, the CDR3 is TGTGCCAGCAGCCCCTTCGGGGGCTACGAGCAGTACTTC. Its translation is CASSPFGGYEQYF.

As to this clone: Other DNA sequences in the sample encode the same CDR3. This sequence joins TRBV7-2 and TRBJ1-2; possible D gene TRBD1, 5 bases. The V end was cut by 5 bases, the J end by 2 bases, with 9 bases between. In germline, CDR1 is SGHTA, CDR2 FQGNSA. This CDR3 spans 13 amino acids. The CDR3 DNA reads as TGTGCCAGCAGCCCCGACAGAAACTATGGCTACACCTTC. Its protein is CASSPDRNYGYTF.

The genes are TRBV3-1 (or the pseudogene TRBV3-2) and TRBJ1-6, with D perhaps TRBD1 (6 bases). Germline V gives CDR1 LGHDT, CDR2 YNNKEL (reference sequence). V lost 1 base, J lost 10 bases, and 14 bases lay in between. The length of the CDR3 is 15 residues. CDR3 loop: CASSQVNRGTSPLHF. The CDR3 bases are TGTGCCAGCAGCCAAGTCAACCGTGGGACATCACCCCTCCACTTT.

V usage is TRBV7-9 and J usage is TRBJ2-1, with a possible D match to TRBD2 (5 bases). Germline V gene sequence: CDR1 SEHNR, CDR2 FQNEAQ (reference sequence). The CDR3 runs to 11 residues. V gave up 7 bases and J gave up 10 bases, with 11 bases separating them. In DNA form, the CDR3 reads TGTGCCAGCATCCTCCGAGGGGAGCAGTTCTTC. Translating it yields CASILRGEQFF.

The chain joins TRBV27 to TRBJ1-2; D possibly corresponds to TRBD1 (5 bases). The germline V and J ends were trimmed by 6 bases and 8 bases, with 10 bases remaining between them. Germline-derived CDR1 and CDR2 are MNHEY and SMNVEV (reference sequence). The length of the CDR3 is 11 residues. CDR3 sequence reads: CASRLGEGYTF. In DNA, the CDR3 is TGTGCCAGCAGGTTAGGGGAAGGCTACACCTTC.

The rearrangement joins TRBV7-2 to TRBJ2-7; 12 bases are a match to TRBD2. CDR3 length: 13 residues. CDR1 is SGHTA, CDR2 FQGNSA, per germline. V was clipped by 8 bases and J by 6 bases; unmatched bases: 5. The CDR3 DNA follows: TGTGCCAGCGGCCGACTAGCGGGGGCCGAGCAGTACTTC. Protein product: CASGRLAGAEQYF.

About this clone: At one end, the junction sequence differs from germline, possibly due to a read error. V gene TRBV29-1 combines with J gene TRBJ1-2; D is unclear. This CDR3 spans 12 amino acids. Germline CDR1 and CDR2: SQVTM and ANQGSEA. The CDR3 coding sequence is TGCAGCGTTGAGGGCCTCGGTTATGACTACACCTTC. This gives the protein CSVEGLGYDYTF.